Listed here are 14 T cell receptor beta chains from one sample, sequenced in a study of OX40 agonist ivuxolimab in advanced cancers. Sequenced by immunoSEQ multiplex PCR; TCRdb stores in-frame clones only, minus some. The repertoire consists of 80,000 to 130,000 clones, with around nine tenths occurring once and the leading ten covering 0.31%. The sample in question was CD4+ or CD8+ T cells sorted from blood, obtained in a trial of the OX40 agonist ivuxolimab. These receptors were taken from an adult with an advanced solid tumor such as melanoma, head and neck, liver or kidney cancer.

The chain couples TRBV5-4 to TRBJ2-5; perhaps TRBD2 as D (5 bases). The CDR3 runs to 16 residues. V was cut by 5 bases and J by 4 bases, with 21 bases left in between. CDR1 and CDR2 from the germline V gene are SGHNT and YYREEE (reference sequence). This chain's CDR3 is CASSQDTSSNSETQYF. The CDR3 region has the DNA TGTGCCAGCAGTCAAGATACTAGTTCCAACTCAGAGACCCAGTACTTC.

The V and J genes are TRBV10-3 and TRBJ2-7; the match to TRBD2 covers 14 bases. Germline assignment: CDR1 ENHRY and CDR2 SYGVKD. The CDR3 has 15 amino acids. V trimming: 8 bases; J trimming: 2 bases; junction bases outside the gene matches: 5. The CDR3 protein is CAIGLAGGSAYEQYF. CDR3 DNA: TGTGCCATCGGACTAGCGGGAGGATCAGCCTACGAGCAGTACTTC.

The rearrangement links TRBV7-9 to TRBJ2-7; unclear D gene. Trimming cost V 4 bases and J 0 bases, with 7 bases left between them. CDR3 size: 13 residues. CDR1 is SEHNR, CDR2 FQNEAQ, per germline (reference sequence). DNA of the CDR3: TGTGCCAGCAGCTCCTGGGGCTCCTACGAGCAGTACTTC. Amino acid sequence: CASSSWGSYEQYF. Based on the CDR3 plus reference TRBV7-9 and TRBJ2-7, the full variable domain is DTGVSQNPRHKITKRGQNVTFRCDPISEHNRLYWYRQTLGQGPEFLTYFQNEAQLEKSRLLSDRFSAERPKGSFSTLEIQRTEQGDSAMYLCASSSWGSYEQYFGPGTRLTVT.

J is TRBJ2-5 and V is TRBV5-6, with D maybe TRBD1 (6 bases). The ends were cut back, 3 bases at V and 1 base at J, with 13 bases in the middle. The CDR3 is 15 amino acids. CDR1 is SGHDT, CDR2 YYEEEE, per germline. Written as DNA, the CDR3 is TGTGCCAGCAGCTATCTACAGGGCCCCCAAGAGACCCAGTACTTC. It specifies CASSYLQGPQETQYF. Full variable domain (rest looked up from reference TRBV5-6 and TRBJ2-5): DAGVTQSPTHLIKTRGQQVTLRCSPKSGHDTVSWYQQALGQGPQFIFQYYEEEERQRGNFPDRFSGHQFPNYSSELNVNALLLGDSALYLCASSYLQGPQETQYFGPGTRLLVL.

The rearrangement links TRBV28 to TRBJ2-2; no clear D gene. The CDR3 runs 12 residues. The V and J ends lost 3 bases and 5 bases respectively, with 4 bases between them. Per germline, CDR1 MDHEN and CDR2 SYDVKM. The CDR3 sequence is CASSFRTGELFF. Written as DNA, the CDR3 is TGTGCCAGCAGTTTTCGGACCGGGGAGCTGTTTTTT.

This clone was detected a few times. The chain links TRBV7-9 to TRBJ2-1; 14 nucleotides align to TRBD2. The CDR3 totals 15 residues. Germline V gives CDR1 SEHNR, CDR2 FQNEAQ (reference sequence). Trimming took 3 bases from V and 8 from J; bases not matched to a gene: 3. CDR3: CASSFGTSGSDEQFF. The CDR3 region has the DNA TGTGCCAGCAGCTTCGGGACTAGCGGGAGTGATGAGCAGTTCTTC.

The gene calls are TRBV21-1 and TRBJ2-1; TRBD2 is the table's D call and was not checked against the DNA. TRBV21-1 is a listed pseudogene. This CDR3 comprises 17 residues. CDR3 in DNA: TGTGCCAGCAGCAAAGTGACTAGCGGGAGGGTATACAATGAGCAGTTCTTC. Its translation: CASSKVTSGRVYNEQFF.

This chain connects TRBV7-3 to TRBJ2-1; TRBD2 agrees at 7 bases. J lost 6 bases, V lost 3 bases, and 5 bases had no gene match. Germline loops: CDR1 SGHTA, CDR2 FQGTGA. The CDR3 is 14 amino acids. Here the CDR3 DNA reads TGTGCCAGCAGCTTGCGACCTAGCGGCAATGAGCAGTTCTTC. This encodes CASSLRPSGNEQFF.

This chain uses TRBV7-9 with TRBJ2-2; no definite D call. The CDR3 has 16 amino acids. V lost 5 bases, J lost 4 bases, and 17 bases lay in between. CDR1 is SEHNR and CDR2 is FQNEAQ in the germline V gene (reference sequence). This chain's CDR3 is CASSPIDNPSTGELFF. The DNA for the CDR3 is TGTGCCAGCAGCCCAATTGACAACCCTTCCACCGGGGAGCTGTTTTTT.

This sequence joins TRBV29-1 and TRBJ2-7; possible D gene TRBD2, 6 bases. The V and J ends lost 4 bases and 2 bases respectively, with 15 bases between them. The CDR3 is made up of 14 amino acids. CDR1 is SQVTM and CDR2 is ANQGSEA in the germline V gene. This chain's CDR3 is CSVGGGAGTYEQYF. The CDR3 nucleotides read TGCAGCGTTGGGGGCGGGGCAGGGACCTACGAGCAGTACTTC.

The V gene is TRBV28, the J gene TRBJ1-4; a possible D gene is TRBD1 (6 bases). With 6 bases removed from V and 4 bases from J, the gap between germline ends came to 15 bases. This CDR3 has 15 amino acids. CDR1 and CDR2 (germline): MDHEN, SYDVKM. CDR3 nucleotide sequence: TGTGCCAGCAGCTTAACAGGGTACATTAATGAAAAACTGTTTTTT. Translated, it gives CASSLTGYINEKLFF. Full variable domain (missing parts from reference TRBV28 and TRBJ1-4): DVKVTQSSRYLVKRTGEKVFLECVQDMDHENMFWYRQDPGLGLRLIYFSYDVKMKEKGDIPEGYSVSREKKERFSLILESASTNQTSMYLCASSLTGYINEKLFFGSGTQLSVL.

CDR3 in amino acids: CASSTMGGAAYEQYF. The CDR3 region has the DNA TGCGCCAGCAGCACCATGGGGGGGGCAGCCTACGAGCAGTACTTC. This rearrangement joins TRBV5-1 to TRBJ2-7; a possible D gene is TRBD2 (7 bases). Germline values: CDR1 SGHRS, CDR2 YFSETQ. CDR3 length: 15 residues. V was cut by 4 bases and J by 2 bases, with 16 bases left in between.

Notes on this clone: At one boundary the junction diverges from the germline segment, which might be a read error. The chain combines TRBV11-2 with TRBJ2-1; 8 bases are shared with TRBD2. Per germline, CDR1 SGHAT and CDR2 FQNNGV. This CDR3 has 19 residues. CDR3 residues: CASRVFGTSGSSSYKEQFF. Here the CDR3 DNA reads TGTGCCAGCAGAGTATTTGGGACTAGTGGGAGTTCGTCCTACAAAGAGCAGTTCTTC.

The J gene is TRBJ2-7, the V gene TRBV7-8; 9 bases map to TRBD2. The CDR3 runs 15 residues. Germline lookup yields CDR1 SGHVS and CDR2 FQNEAQ. J was trimmed by 2 bases and V by 1 base; bases with no gene match: 3. The CDR3 loop reads CASSLGLAGTYEQYF. The CDR3 nucleotides read TGTGCCAGCAGCTTAGGGCTAGCGGGGACCTACGAGCAGTACTTC.